The rows below give T cell receptor beta chains drawn from one sample of a study of T cells in localized non-small cell lung cancer. Repertoires were generated with immunoSEQ multiplex PCR, while TCRdb's copy carries only in-frame clones and drops some. Here the sample spans roughly 1,100 clones, approximately 30% being singletons. Sequencing used normal lung tissue next to the tumor, obtained before any cancer treatment. The receptors shown here come from a male donor older than 55 with stage II lung adenocarcinoma. Each CDR3 is given with its conserved first and last residue. The D gene is left open where the match is weak. Size is stated for part of the rows, as once, few or many counts, or as a class when the clone is expanded.

>medium-sized|TRBD1|TRBV9|TRBJ1-1
TGTGCCAGCACCCGGGACAGGGGGGAAGGCACTGAAGCTTTCTTT
CASTRDRGEGTEAFF
>few|TRBD2|TRBV6-8|TRBJ2-5
TGTGCCAGCAGTGCTTACCGGGGAGGGCCAGAGACCCAGTACTTC
CASSAYRGGPETQYF
>NA|TRBD1|TRBV19|TRBJ1-2
TGTGCCAGTAGTATCCCTACCGGGACAGCATTCTATGGCTACACCTTC
CASSIPTGTAFYGYTF
>few|NA|TRBV5-1|TRBJ2-7
TGCGCCAGCAGCTTGGGACGCAGAAGCTCCTACGAGCAGTACTTC
CASSLGRRSSYEQYF
>NA|NA|TRBV12-5|TRBJ1-5
TGTGCTAGTGCCCTGGACAGCCGCAATCAGCCCCAGCATTTT
CASALDSRNQPQHF
>NA|NA|TRBV6-8|TRBJ2-7
TGTGCCAGCAGTTACCAGGCGAAGGGGAACGAGCAGTACTTC
CASSYQAKGNEQYF
>NA|TRBD2|TRBV19|TRBJ2-1
TGTGCCAGTAGTATTGGGAGGGAGGGCCGTAGGAATGAGCAGTTCTTC
CASSIGREGRRNEQFF
>few|TRBD1|TRBV28|TRBJ2-4
TGTGCCAGCACTCTACAGGGGATGAAAAACATTCAGTACTTC
CASTLQGMKNIQYF
>few|NA|TRBV6-8|TRBJ2-7
TGTGCCAGCAGGAACGGACCTTACGAGCAGTACTTC
CASRNGPYEQYF
>NA|NA|TRBV28|TRBJ1-2
TGTGCCAGCAGGACAGTTAACTATGGCTACACCTTC
CASRTVNYGYTF
>NA|NA|TRBV6-8|TRBJ2-3
TGTGCCAGCAGTGAGGGTGAACAGGACACAGATACGCAGTATTTT
CASSEGEQDTDTQYF
>NA|NA|TRBV11-3|TRBJ2-1
TGTGCCAGCAGCCAATCCCTCGTTGGGACCACCTACAATGAGCAGTTCTTC
CASSQSLVGTTYNEQFF
>NA|NA|TRBV19|TRBJ1-2
TGTGCCAGTAGTATGGCGGGGTCAAACGGCTACACCTTC
CASSMAGSNGYTF
>few|TRBD2|TRBV7-6|TRBJ2-1
TGTGCCAGCAGCTCCTCCGGGACTAGCGGGATGAATGAGCAGTTCTTC
CASSSSGTSGMNEQFF
>NA|TRBD2|TRBV19|TRBJ2-1
TGTGCCAGTGCGACTAGCGGGCCCTCCTACAATGAGCAGTTCTTC
CASATSGPSYNEQFF
>NA|NA|TRBV19|TRBJ2-7
TGTGCCAGTAGTATGAGGGCAGCCCCGAATTTCGAGCAGTACTTC
CASSMRAAPNFEQYF
>NA|NA|TRBV11-3|TRBJ1-1
TGTGCCAGCAGTTTCAGGGGAAGAGGCACTGAAGCTTTCTTT
CASSFRGRGTEAFF
>NA|NA|TRBV6-8|TRBJ2-7
TGTGCCAGCAGTTACTCTAGCACAGGCTACGAGCAGTACTTC
CASSYSSTGYEQYF
>NA|TRBD2|TRBV5-1|TRBJ2-3
TGCGCCAGCAGCTTGGCGGGAGGGAGCACAGATACGCAGTATTTT
CASSLAGGSTDTQYF
>few|NA|TRBV7-8|TRBJ2-2
TGTGCCAGCAGCTCCCAAATCACCGGGGAGCTGTTTTTT
CASSSQITGELFF
>medium-sized|NA|TRBV11-3|TRBJ2-7
TGTGCCAGCAGCCTTGGACTGGGGCGATACGAGCAGTACTTC
CASSLGLGRYEQYF
>NA|NA|TRBV9|TRBJ1-3
TGTGCCAGCAGCGTAGACGCATCCTCTGGAAACACCATATATTTT
CASSVDASSGNTIYF
>NA|NA|TRBV25-1|TRBJ1-2
TGTGCCAGCAGTGCTTTTCGGTCAGGGGCCGGTGGCTACACCTTC
CASSAFRSGAGGYTF
>NA|NA|TRBV28|TRBJ2-2
TGTGCCAGCAGTCGAAAGGGTACCGGGGAGCTGTTTTTT
CASSRKGTGELFF